This TCR beta chain was sequenced in a study of shared clonotypes between healthy human individuals (dated by TCRdb to about 2020). Broadly, across the study: A few men and a couple of women, aged 18 to 49 years, made up the cohort. For each donor, CD4 naive and CD4 memory were each run on three plates, CD8 naive on two plates, and CD8 memory on one plate. To estimate repertoire size and how much clonotypes are shared between individuals, the study performed deep sequencing of blood TCR repertoires from a handful of healthy adults. To increase sequencing depth and limit assay-specific biases, TCR repertoire library preparation and sequencing were carried out by different laboratories using diverse techniques. Each donor's leukapheresis produced roughly between about 0.85 and 10 billion PBMCs.

For the CD8 naive samples, CD45RO-negative cells were positively selected for CCR7, yielding a CD45RA+CCR7+ population from which TemRA cells were excluded. The donors were healthy, HIV-negative adults with no recently reported acute infections or vaccinations. Every donor was a Caucasian adult residing in Nashville, Tennessee, USA. After blood collection by leukapheresis, PBMCs were isolated using Ficoll-Histopaque density gradient centrifugation and then cryopreserved in the vapor phase of liquid nitrogen. Analytical flow cytometry was used to check the purity and quantity of every magnetically sorted T cell population. From each sorted fraction, genomic DNA was isolated and quantified by UV absorbance on a Nanodrop 2000c. Here is what the overall study found, with its caveats: Sampling was restricted to blood, and TCR repertoires in tissue are likely to differ from TCR repertoires in blood. Pairwise subsampling led to the expectation that sequencing depth would affect the degree of clonotype sharing among donors. The genetic and exposure-history diversity represented was limited by the small number of donors. Clonotypes shared by all four sorted-subset donors showed higher generation probabilities than non-shared clonotypes. Larger estimated clonotype richness was generally found for naive subsets than for memory subsets. Across a few donors, approximately 5% of naive CD4, roughly 3.4% of naive CD8, 2.3% of memory CD4, and roughly 0.4% of memory CD8 clonotypes were shared. Incomplete sequencing was indicated by rarefaction of sorted-subset datasets, despite the large sequencing depth.

CDR1 and CDR2 are read off the germline V gene as MDHEN and SYDVKM. Germline trimming: 5 bases from V, 4 bases from J; junction bases outside gene matches: 11. The CDR3 starts with the cysteine, ends with the phenylalanine, and has 17 residues. Left in the record is the CDR3 DNA by itself, 51 bases read in frame from the first base. Worth noting for this clone: It lacks a known antigen. Base qualities are not at hand, and no much larger clone is one base apart.

Using the deep immunoSEQ assay, TCR CDR3 regions were amplified from genomic DNA by multiplex PCR. Extracted genomic DNA from each cell subset was spread evenly across all wells of several immunoSEQ 96-well plates, with each plate serving as a replicate. For sorted subsets, each replicate PCR was loaded with approximately 0.2 ug genomic DNA, equivalent to about 30,000 T cell genomes. The purified libraries were quantified using a Qubit 3.0 fluorometer, sized with a Bioanalyzer 2100, and then quantified again using the KAPA Library Quantification kit. A separate single-read 150-cycle Illumina NextSeq 550 flow cell was used to sequence each immunoSEQ 96-well plate. The authors processed their data as follows. Because only junctional sequences without quality scores were contained in the immunoSEQ output, filtering matching that applied to full-length reads could not be performed. To assign V/J genes and CDR3, sequences were annotated using PyIR, a Python wrapper for IgBLAST v1.9, with IMGT germline references. Reads were filtered out if the reads had weak V/J assignments (E-value above 1e-6), no CDR3, stop codons, out-of-frame junctions, or ambiguous translated residues. V3J clonotypes were defined by identical inferred V gene, J gene, and CDR3 amino acid sequence. To compute the percentage overlap between repertoires, the number of shared unique clonotypes was divided by the size of the smaller repertoire. Three approaches were used to assess repertoire richness: RTK rarefaction, the Chao1 estimator, and Recon v2.1 estimates of unobserved clonotypes. Generation probabilities for all TCRbeta clonotypes obtained by the gDNA method from a few donors were computed using OLGA. TCRdb obtained this table from immuneACCESS and retained in-frame rearrangements with V and J assigned. These tables miss some clones; where compared with another copy, unresolved V genes account for less than half of the shortfall, and the remainder is unexplained. D and trimming were read from the DNA, whereas the V and J calls and clone size are those reported in that table. The sample table records hundreds of thousands of clones; about 95% of these occur just once. The top ten constitute approximately 0.1% of the sample.

The chain employs TRBV28 and TRBJ2-3, with 11 bases in between that match TRBD1. The TCR was taken from a woman in her 30s in good health. Sequencing was performed on naive CD8+ T cells sorted from blood. In the paper's terms, the cell subset or site label means: CD45RA+CCR7+. Read as DNA, the sequence is TGTGCCAGCAGTACGTACCTCCGGGACAGGGGGTCAGATACGCAGTATTTT. Translated, this is CASSTYLRDRGSDTQYF. The full variable domain, with segments outside the CDR3 supplied by the reference TRBV28 and TRBJ2-3 proteins, appears as DVKVTQSSRYLVKRTGEKVFLECVQDMDHENMFWYRQDPGLGLRLIYFSYDVKMKEKGDIPEGYSVSREKKERFSLILESASTNQTSMYLCASSTYLRDRGSDTQYFGPGTRLTVL.